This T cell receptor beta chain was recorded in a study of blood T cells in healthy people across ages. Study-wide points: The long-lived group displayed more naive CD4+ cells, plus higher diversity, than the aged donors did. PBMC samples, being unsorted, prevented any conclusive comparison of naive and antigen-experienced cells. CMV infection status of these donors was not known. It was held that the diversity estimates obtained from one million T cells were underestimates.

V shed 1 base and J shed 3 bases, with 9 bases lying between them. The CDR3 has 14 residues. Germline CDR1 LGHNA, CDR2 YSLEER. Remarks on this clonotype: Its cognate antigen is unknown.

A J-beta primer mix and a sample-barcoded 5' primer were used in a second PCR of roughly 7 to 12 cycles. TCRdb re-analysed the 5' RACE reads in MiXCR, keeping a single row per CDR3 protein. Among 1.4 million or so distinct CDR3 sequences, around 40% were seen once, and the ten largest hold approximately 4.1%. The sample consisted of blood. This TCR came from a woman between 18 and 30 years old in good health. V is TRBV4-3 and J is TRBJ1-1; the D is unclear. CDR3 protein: CASSQGVWDTEAFF. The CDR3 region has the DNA TGCGCCAGCAGCCAAGGAGTATGGGACACTGAAGCTTTCTTT.